This paragraph reports one T cell receptor (beta chain). Its antigen is still unknown. No base qualities exist here, and no much larger clone lies one base off it. This record comes from a study of T cells in Graves' hyperthyroidism and ophthalmopathy (dated by TCRdb to about 2019). Regarding the complete study: A discovery cohort of fewer than 110 patients, 43 with Graves' ophthalmopathy and under 60 with stable Graves' hyperthyroidism, was used to find distinguishing TCR V-J signatures. TCR Vbeta CDR3 sequencing of approximately 140 peripheral blood samples (under 45 ophthalmopathy, about 80 hyperthyroidism and roughly 17 progressor patients) is reported in the paper. For training and testing, the approximately 97 patients in the discovery cohort were randomly divided in a 7:3 ratio. Whether ophthalmopathy could be predicted prospectively was tested in an independent validation cohort made up of fewer than 20 hyperthyroidism patients plus 17 patients who later progressed to ophthalmopathy. The study also compared thyroid tissue and blood T-cell repertoires from about six Graves' hyperthyroidism patients. After sampling, hyperthyroidism patients received methimazole starting at 30 mg daily, and ophthalmopathy patients received high-dose intravenous methylprednisolone. The investigation overall reported the following: Most expanded thyroid clonotypes (frequency above 0.001) were also detected in blood, suggesting blood repertoires may reflect thyroid immune responses. Sample size was not statistically predetermined, and investigators were not blinded to group allocation. In validation, the model predicted progression to ophthalmopathy a median of roughly six months before onset, with roughly 68% sensitivity and about 75% specificity. In cross-validation, a model built on a 13 V-J signature told ophthalmopathy apart from stable hyperthyroidism with 87.88% sensitivity and roughly 83% specificity, and in testing the same model reached 80%/75%.

Exclusion was applied to patients with uncontrolled infections, other autoimmune diseases, pregnancy or lactation. Clinical symptoms, serum thyroxine and TRAb, thyroid ultrasound, and orbital computed tomography formed the basis for the diagnoses. Total RNA was extracted with Trizol reagent, and quality was checked on an Agilent 2100 Bioanalyzer. The TCR beta CDR3 regions were amplified from RNA transcripts. For the first round of RT-PCR on the TCR CDR3, the HTBI primer set was used together with the Qiagen OneStep RT-PCR kit. A second multiplex PCR round built the libraries, followed by size selection and purification. Paired-end sequencing of the libraries was performed with 100 bp reads on an Illumina HiSeq2000. In the paper's pipeline: SOAPnuke was used to process the raw data, throwing out any read that contained adapters or uncalled bases, had a mean Phred below 15, or lacked an exact constant-primer or identifier match. High-quality paired reads were merged using COPE v1.2.5, and each unique nucleotide sequence was defined as a clonotype. Clonotypes were aligned to IMGT TRBV, TRBD and TRBJ reference segments using MiTCR v1.1. Analysis was restricted to V-J combinations with a frequency above 0.0001, which covered roughly 99% of repertoires. A TCS score was defined as the ratio of F50 (clonal expansion) to E x V (chaos), with BLOSUM62-based TCRdist applied between CDR3 peptides within each V-J. Welch's t-statistics and random forest reduced around 510 V-J features to under 15, which were used in a naive Bayes classifier (R e1071). The Morisita-Horn index was used to measure how similar the thyroid and blood repertoires were. TCRdb reprocessing: public reads trimmed at Q25 with fastp, clones called with MiXCR, in-frame beta chains kept. A single entry per CDR3 protein holds the most common genes and DNA from its merged rows. The V and J calls here are based on TCRdb, not the publication. For this sample the table gives 500,000 to 600,000 distinct CDR3 sequences, of which 40% to 55% were detected only once. The top ten constitute around two fifths of the sample.

Reading the germline V gene gives CDR1 SQVTM and CDR2 ANQGSEA. V loses 6 bases, J loses 4 bases, and the germline ends lie 22 bases apart. The CDR3 has 16 amino acids, counting the end cysteine and phenylalanine. Solely the CDR3 DNA is kept, with 48 bases framed from the first base. The rearranged chain carries TRBV29-1 and TRBJ1-5, with TRBD1 as a weak D call on 5 bases. The receptor was isolated from an adult woman with Graves' disease, either hyperthyroidism or ophthalmopathy (not recorded which). Sequencing used peripheral blood or thyroid tissue (not recorded which). The nucleotide sequence reads as follows: TGCAGCGTCTCCATGGCCCCCCAGGGACGGAATCAGCCCCAGCATTTT. It translates as CSVSMAPQGRNQPQHF. The entire variable domain, with the stretches around the CDR3 drawn from the reference TRBV29-1 and TRBJ1-5 proteins, is SAVISQKPSRDICQRGTSLTIQCQVDSQVTMMFWYRQQPGQSLTLIATANQGSEATYESGFVIDKFPISRPNLTFSTLTVSNMSPEDSSIYLCSVSMAPQGRNQPQHFGDGTRLSIL.